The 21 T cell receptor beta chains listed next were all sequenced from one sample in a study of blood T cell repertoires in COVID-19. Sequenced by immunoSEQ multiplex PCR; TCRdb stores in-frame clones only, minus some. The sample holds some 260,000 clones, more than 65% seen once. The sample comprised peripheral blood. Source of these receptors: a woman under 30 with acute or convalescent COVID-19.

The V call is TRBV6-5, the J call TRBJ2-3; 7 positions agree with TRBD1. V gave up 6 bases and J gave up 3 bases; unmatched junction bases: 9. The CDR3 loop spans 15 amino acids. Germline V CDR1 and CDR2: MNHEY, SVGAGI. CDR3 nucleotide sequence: TGTGCCAGCAGCCCACAGGGGTTTGGGACAGATACGCAGTATTTT. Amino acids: CASSPQGFGTDTQYF.

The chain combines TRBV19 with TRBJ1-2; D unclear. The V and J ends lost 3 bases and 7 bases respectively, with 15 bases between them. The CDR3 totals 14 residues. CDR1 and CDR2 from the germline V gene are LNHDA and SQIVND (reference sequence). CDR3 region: CASSIASERLGYTF. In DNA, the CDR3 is TGTGCCAGTAGTATCGCCTCAGAGAGACTTGGCTACACCTTC.

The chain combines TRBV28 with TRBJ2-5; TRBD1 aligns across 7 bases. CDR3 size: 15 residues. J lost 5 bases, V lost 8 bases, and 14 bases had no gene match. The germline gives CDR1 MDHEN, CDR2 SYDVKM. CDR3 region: CASGWGTVNSETQYF. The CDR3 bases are TGTGCCAGCGGTTGGGGGACAGTGAATTCGGAGACCCAGTACTTC.

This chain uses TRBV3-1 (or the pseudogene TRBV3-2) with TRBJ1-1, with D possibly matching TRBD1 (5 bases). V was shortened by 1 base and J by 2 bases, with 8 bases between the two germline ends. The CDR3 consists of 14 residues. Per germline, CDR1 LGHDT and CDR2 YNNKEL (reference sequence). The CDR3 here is CASSQVRGNTEAFF. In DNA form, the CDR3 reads TGTGCCAGCAGCCAAGTAAGGGGCAACACTGAAGCTTTCTTT.

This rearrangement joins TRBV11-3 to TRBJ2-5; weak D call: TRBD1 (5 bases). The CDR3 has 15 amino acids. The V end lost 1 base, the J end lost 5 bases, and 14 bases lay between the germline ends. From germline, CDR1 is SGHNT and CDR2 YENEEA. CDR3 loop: CASSLGLGRAETQYF. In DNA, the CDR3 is TGTGCCAGCAGCTTAGGACTTGGCAGGGCGGAGACCCAGTACTTC.

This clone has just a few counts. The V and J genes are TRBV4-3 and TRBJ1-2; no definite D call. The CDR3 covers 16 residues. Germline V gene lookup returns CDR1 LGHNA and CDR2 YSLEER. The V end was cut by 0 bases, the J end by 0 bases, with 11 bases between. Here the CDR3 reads CASSQDGPRANYGYTF. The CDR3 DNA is TGCGCCAGCAGCCAAGATGGTCCGCGAGCTAACTATGGCTACACCTTC.

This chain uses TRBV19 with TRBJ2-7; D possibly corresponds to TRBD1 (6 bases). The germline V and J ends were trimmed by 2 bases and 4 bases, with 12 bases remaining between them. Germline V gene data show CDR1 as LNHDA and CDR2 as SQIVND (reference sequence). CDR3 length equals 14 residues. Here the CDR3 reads CASSITQGSYEQYF. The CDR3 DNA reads TGTGCCAGTAGTATAACCCAGGGGTCGTACGAGCAGTACTTC.

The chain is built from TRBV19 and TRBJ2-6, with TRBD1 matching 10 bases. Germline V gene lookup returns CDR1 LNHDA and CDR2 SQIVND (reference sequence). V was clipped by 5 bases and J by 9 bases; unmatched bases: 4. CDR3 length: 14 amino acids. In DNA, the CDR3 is TGTGCCAGTAGTGGACAGGGGGGTGGCAACGTCCTGACTTTC. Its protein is CASSGQGGGNVLTF. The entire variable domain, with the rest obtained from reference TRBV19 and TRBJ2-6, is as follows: DGGITQSPKYLFRKEGQNVTLSCEQNLNHDAMYWYRQDPGQGLRLIYYSQIVNDFQKGDIAEGYSVSREKKESFPLTVTSAQKNPTAFYLCASSGQGGGNVLTFGAGSRLTVL.

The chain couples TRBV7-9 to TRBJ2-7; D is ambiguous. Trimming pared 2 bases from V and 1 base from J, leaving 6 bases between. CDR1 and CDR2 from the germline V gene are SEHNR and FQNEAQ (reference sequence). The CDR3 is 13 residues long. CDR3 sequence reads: CASSLRVSYEQYF. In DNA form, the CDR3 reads TGTGCCAGCAGCTTACGGGTATCCTACGAGCAGTACTTC. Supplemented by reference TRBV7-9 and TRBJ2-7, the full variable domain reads DTGVSQNPRHKITKRGQNVTFRCDPISEHNRLYWYRQTLGQGPEFLTYFQNEAQLEKSRLLSDRFSAERPKGSFSTLEIQRTEQGDSAMYLCASSLRVSYEQYFGPGTRLTVT.

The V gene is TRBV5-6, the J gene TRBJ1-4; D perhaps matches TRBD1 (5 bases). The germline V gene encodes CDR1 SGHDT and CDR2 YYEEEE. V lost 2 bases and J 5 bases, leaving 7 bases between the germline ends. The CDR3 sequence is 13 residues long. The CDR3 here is CASSLAGNEKLFF. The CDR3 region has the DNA TGTGCCAGCAGCTTAGCAGGGAATGAAAAACTGTTTTTT.

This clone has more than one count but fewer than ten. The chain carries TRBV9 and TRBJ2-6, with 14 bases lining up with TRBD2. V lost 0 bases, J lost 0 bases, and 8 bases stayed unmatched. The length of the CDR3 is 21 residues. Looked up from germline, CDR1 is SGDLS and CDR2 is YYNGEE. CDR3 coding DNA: TGTGCCAGCAGCGTAGAGCCCCTGACTAGCGGGAGGGCCTCTGGGGCCAACGTCCTGACTTTC. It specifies CASSVEPLTSGRASGANVLTF.

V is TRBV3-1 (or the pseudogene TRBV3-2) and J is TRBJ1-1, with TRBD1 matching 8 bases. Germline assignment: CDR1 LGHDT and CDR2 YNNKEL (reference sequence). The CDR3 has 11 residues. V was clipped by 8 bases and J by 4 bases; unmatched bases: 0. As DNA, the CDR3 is TGTGCCAGCCAGGGGGCCACTGAAGCTTTCTTT. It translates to CASQGATEAFF.

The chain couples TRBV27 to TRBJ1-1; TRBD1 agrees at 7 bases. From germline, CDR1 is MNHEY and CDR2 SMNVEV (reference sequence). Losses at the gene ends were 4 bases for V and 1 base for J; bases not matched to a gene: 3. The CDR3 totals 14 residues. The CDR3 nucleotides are TGTGCCAGCAGTTGGGGACAGAGGAACACTGAAGCTTTCTTT. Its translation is CASSWGQRNTEAFF.

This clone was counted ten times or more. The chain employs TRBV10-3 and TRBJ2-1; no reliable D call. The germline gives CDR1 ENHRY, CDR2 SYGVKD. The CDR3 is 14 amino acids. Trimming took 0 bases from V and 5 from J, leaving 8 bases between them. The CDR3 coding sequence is TGTGCCATCAGTGAGTCGAGCAGCGACAATGAGCAGTTCTTC. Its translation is CAISESSSDNEQFF.

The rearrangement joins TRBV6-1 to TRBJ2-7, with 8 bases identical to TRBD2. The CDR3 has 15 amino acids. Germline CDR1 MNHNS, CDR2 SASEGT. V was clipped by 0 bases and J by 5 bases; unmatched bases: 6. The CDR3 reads CASSEAGSGSNEQYF. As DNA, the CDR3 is TGTGCCAGCAGTGAAGCCGGAAGCGGGAGTAACGAGCAGTACTTC.

The CDR3 DNA follows: TGTGCCAGCAGACTAGCGGGGGACTACGAGCAGTACTTC. Its protein product is CASRLAGDYEQYF. The chain carries TRBV11-1 and TRBJ2-7; 11 nucleotides agree with TRBD2. CDR3 size: 13 residues. The ends lost 6 bases at V and 3 bases at J; junction bases unmatched: 1. CDR1 and CDR2 (germline): SGHAT, FQDESV (reference sequence).

DNA for the CDR3: TGTGCCAGCTCACCGGACAGGGGGTATAGTGGCTACACCTTC. Its translation: CASSPDRGYSGYTF. The chain combines TRBV18 with TRBJ1-2, with 10 bases fitting TRBD1. Losses at the gene ends were 3 bases for V and 7 bases for J; bases not matched to a gene: 5. CDR1 is KGHSH and CDR2 is LQKENI in the germline V gene. CDR3 length equals 14 residues. Full variable domain (remainder filled in from reference TRBV18 and TRBJ1-2): NAGVMQNPRHLVRRRGQEARLRCSPMKGHSHVYWYRQLPEEGLKFMVYLQKENIIDESGMPKERFSAEFPKEGPSILRIQQVVRGDSAAYFCASSPDRGYSGYTFGSGTRLTVV.

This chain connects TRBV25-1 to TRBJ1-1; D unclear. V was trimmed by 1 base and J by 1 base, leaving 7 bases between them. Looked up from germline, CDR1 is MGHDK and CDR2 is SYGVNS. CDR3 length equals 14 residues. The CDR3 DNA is TGTGCCAGCAGTGAATCTCAGGAGAACACTGAAGCTTTCTTT. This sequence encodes CASSESQENTEAFF.

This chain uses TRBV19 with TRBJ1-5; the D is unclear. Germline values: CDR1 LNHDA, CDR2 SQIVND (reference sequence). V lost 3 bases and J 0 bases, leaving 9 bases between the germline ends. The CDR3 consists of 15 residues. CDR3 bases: TGTGCCAGTAGTATCTTGGGAGATAGCAATCAGCCCCAGCATTTT. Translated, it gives CASSILGDSNQPQHF.

CDR3 sequence reads: CASSQEIGQPQHF. In DNA form, the CDR3 reads TGTGCCAGCAGCCAAGAAATCGGGCAGCCCCAGCATTTT. V and J are TRBV3-1 (or the pseudogene TRBV3-2) and TRBJ1-5; D unclear. Trimming took off 0 bases at V and 7 bases at J, with 7 bases between the two ends. The CDR3 is made up of 13 amino acids. Per the germline V gene, CDR1 is LGHDT and CDR2 is YNNKEL (reference sequence).

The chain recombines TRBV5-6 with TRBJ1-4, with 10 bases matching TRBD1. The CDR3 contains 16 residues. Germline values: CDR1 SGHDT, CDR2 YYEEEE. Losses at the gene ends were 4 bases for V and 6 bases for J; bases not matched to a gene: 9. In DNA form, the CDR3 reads TGTGCCAGCAGCCCAGCAGACAGGGGGCGGGATGAAAAACTGTTTTTT. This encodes CASSPADRGRDEKLFF. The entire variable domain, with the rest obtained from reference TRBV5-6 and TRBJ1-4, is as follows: DAGVTQSPTHLIKTRGQQVTLRCSPKSGHDTVSWYQQALGQGPQFIFQYYEEEERQRGNFPDRFSGHQFPNYSSELNVNALLLGDSALYLCASSPADRGRDEKLFFGSGTQLSVL.